This T cell receptor (beta chain) was obtained from a study of human versus mouse CDR3 diversity and MHC coevolution. Looking at the study overall: immunoSEQ was reported to reach one in 200,000 T cells sensitivity.

Study-level findings and limits: Humans had the largest estimated TCR beta repertoire, 1.5 million to 2 million clonotypes. Human CDR3s averaged more deletions and insertions than mouse CDR3s.

The V gene end was trimmed by 1 base and the J gene end by 8 bases; junction bases not matched to a gene: 13. The germline V gene encodes CDR1 LGHNA and CDR2 YSLEER. This CDR3 contains 17 residues. Only one count was recorded for this clone. Its antigen is undetermined. Libraries were prepared by immunoSEQ multiplex PCR; TCRdb keeps only in-frame clonotypes and omits some of them. The sample has 80,000 or so clones, 85% to 95% seen once. The V and J genes are TRBV4-3 and TRBJ1-4, with 7 bases lining up with TRBD1. This TCR came from a person aged 30 to 70 in good health. Source material: naive CD4+ T cells from blood. Described subset: CD45RO-negative CD62L-positive naive CD4 T cells. The CDR3 coding sequence is TGCGCCAGCAGCCAAGGCAAGGGGGCCGCGGTATGGGAAAAACTGTTTTTT. Its translation: CASSQGKGAAVWEKLFF.